This T cell receptor beta chain derives from a study of T cell repertoires in aging, cancer and after chemotherapy. Study in general: Clear clonal overlap appeared across healthy donor samples taken over several months to years.

Amplification of TCR beta used genomic DNA extracted from peripheral blood. Multiplex touch-down PCR with TRB-A/B primers amplified rearranged V-D-J TRB sequences. TCRdb reprocessed the multiplex PCR reads with MiXCR, giving one entry per CDR3 protein. The data hold approximately 5,000 distinct CDR3 sequences, with 25% to 30% observed a single time. This clonotype is labeled large (0.1 to 1%). The CDR3 has 14 residues. CDR1 SQVTM and CDR2 ANQGSEA come from the germline V gene. The V gene end was trimmed by 5 bases and the J gene end by 4 bases; junction bases not matched to a gene: 9. Sample: blood. The J gene is TRBJ2-7, the V gene TRBV29-1; the match to TRBD1 covers 9 bases. The receptor's source is a human donor in good health. The CDR3 region is CSVSLGTGYYEQYF. In DNA, the CDR3 is TGCAGCGTTAGTTTGGGGACAGGGTATTACGAGCAGTACTTC.